A single sample is the source of the 9 T cell receptor beta chains below, sequenced in a study of OX40 agonist ivuxolimab in advanced cancers. This table comes from immunoSEQ multiplex PCR, and its TCRdb copy is limited to in-frame clones, with some not included. Among about 63,000 clones listed, 85% to 90% were seen once. The sequenced sample was CD4+ or CD8+ T cells sorted from blood, obtained in a trial of the OX40 agonist ivuxolimab. All receptors come from an adult with an advanced solid tumor such as melanoma, head and neck, liver or kidney cancer.

The CDR3 is CASSFPSGAPGEQYF. DNA of the CDR3: TGTGCCAGCAGCTTCCCATCGGGGGCCCCTGGCGAGCAGTACTTC. This chain uses TRBV5-4 with TRBJ2-7; possibly TRBD1 or TRBD2 for D (6 bases each). The length of the CDR3 is 15 residues. V gave up 2 bases and J gave up 6 bases, with 18 bases separating them. Germline loops: CDR1 SGHNT, CDR2 YYREEE (reference sequence).

The rearrangement links TRBV5-1 to TRBJ1-4; 8 nucleotides agree with TRBD1. The germline V gene has CDR1 SGHRS and CDR2 YFSETQ. This CDR3 region has 15 residues. The J segment lost 7 bases and the V segment lost 4 bases, leaving 9 bases of the junction unmatched. The CDR3 sequence: CASSPTGVRGEKLFF. DNA for the CDR3: TGCGCCAGCAGCCCGACAGGGGTAAGGGGTGAAAAACTGTTTTTT.

The sample holds one count of this clone. The chain couples TRBV19 to TRBJ2-7; tentative D call: TRBD1 (6 bases). This CDR3 spans 13 amino acids. Germline V gene data show CDR1 as LNHDA and CDR2 as SQIVND (reference sequence). The ends were cut back, 5 bases at V and 3 bases at J, with 11 bases in the middle. The CDR3 nucleotides are TGTGCCAGTAGTTCAAGGACAGTCTACGAGCAGTACTTC. Encoded protein: CASSSRTVYEQYF.

The chain joins TRBV29-1 to TRBJ2-3; D remains ambiguous. Germline assignment: CDR1 SQVTM and CDR2 ANQGSEA. This CDR3 is 13 amino acids long. V lost 3 bases and J lost 4, with 11 bases in between. The CDR3 bases are TGCAGCGTTGACGCTGTTTGGGCAGATACGCAGTATTTT. Its protein product is CSVDAVWADTQYF.

V gene TRBV28 combines with J gene TRBJ1-2; D unresolved. The CDR3 runs to 14 residues. Per the germline V gene, CDR1 is MDHEN and CDR2 is SYDVKM. The V end lost 4 bases, the J end lost 4 bases, and 13 bases lay between the germline ends. CDR3 bases: TGTGCCAGCAGTTACTTTCAGTTGGGCTATGGCTACACCTTC. Its protein is CASSYFQLGYGYTF.

This rearrangement joins TRBV20-1 to TRBJ1-2, with D hard to call. The CDR3 length is 8 residues. Germline V gene lookup returns CDR1 DFQATT and CDR2 SNEGSKA (reference sequence). Trimming cost V 5 bases and J 7 bases, with 2 bases left between them. Here the CDR3 DNA reads TGCAGTGCTCTTGGCTACACCTTC. Encoded protein: CSALGYTF.

This clone was observed a single time. The chain employs TRBV25-1 and TRBJ2-5, with 9 positions matching TRBD2. The last part of the DNA fits TRBJ2-7 better; the J call may be wrong. CDR3 length: 15 residues. From germline, CDR1 is MGHDK and CDR2 SYGVNS. In DNA form, the CDR3 reads TGTGCCAGCAGGCCCACTAGCGGGCCCGCCTACGAGCAGTACTTC. The encoded protein is CASRPTSGPAYEQYF.

This chain joins TRBV4-2 and TRBJ1-2, with D possibly being TRBD1 (6 bases). CDR1 LGHNA and CDR2 YNFKEQ come from the germline V gene. The CDR3 spans 15 residues. Deletions cut 4 bases from V and 4 bases from J, with 16 bases between. In DNA form, the CDR3 reads TGTGCCAGCAGCCGACAGGAAGGGGGACCCTATGGCTACACCTTC. As protein: CASSRQEGGPYGYTF.

This chain joins TRBV6-5 and TRBJ2-1; 11 bases are a match to TRBD2. The ends lost 0 bases at V and 5 bases at J; junction bases unmatched: 0. Germline CDR1 and CDR2: MNHEY and SVGAGI. The CDR3 loop spans 15 amino acids. CDR3 sequence: CASSYSGLADNEQFF. The CDR3 nucleotides are TGTGCCAGCAGTTACTCGGGACTAGCGGACAATGAGCAGTTCTTC.